These 3 T cell receptor beta chains share one sample of origin, sequenced in a study of shared clonotypes between healthy human individuals. The naive CD8 subset, CD45RO-negative cells positively selected for CCR7, excluded terminally differentiated effector memory CD45RA+ cells. Here immunoSEQ multiplex PCR was the method, and the copy in TCRdb shows in-frame clones only, minus some. The table includes around 2,000,000 clones, about 95% detected once. The material sequenced was naive CD8+ T cells sorted from blood. These receptors originate from a young man in good health.

This clone was detected once. The V call is TRBV27, the J call TRBJ1-2; the match to TRBD1 covers 7 bases. Germline V gene data show CDR1 as MNHEY and CDR2 as SMNVEV (reference sequence). The CDR3 has 13 residues. The J segment lost 4 bases and the V segment lost 4 bases, leaving 3 bases of the junction unmatched. CDR3: CASSSTGVYGYTF. The CDR3 region has the DNA TGTGCCAGCAGTTCTACAGGGGTCTATGGCTACACCTTC.

The chain joins TRBV11-1 to TRBJ2-2; D is possibly TRBD1 or TRBD2 (5 bases each). Trimming took off 1 base at V and 3 bases at J, with 9 bases between the two ends. The CDR3 spans 15 residues. Germline V gene lookup returns CDR1 SGHAT and CDR2 FQDESV (reference sequence). The CDR3 is CASSLDRGYTGELFF. In DNA, the CDR3 is TGTGCCAGCAGCTTAGACCGGGGCTACACCGGGGAGCTGTTTTTT.

The chain couples TRBV2 to TRBJ1-5, with D uncertain. The germline CDR1 and CDR2 sequences are SNHLY and FYNNEI. The CDR3 length is 15 residues. V was shortened by 5 bases and J by 2 bases, with 13 bases between the two germline ends. The CDR3 sequence is CASSPYGEGNQPQHF. DNA for the CDR3: TGTGCCAGCAGTCCTTACGGGGAGGGCAATCAGCCCCAGCATTTT.